The 10 T cell receptor beta chains below all came from one sample that was sequenced in a study of CD8 T cells in ankylosing spondylitis. TCRdb re-derived calls from the 5' RACE reads in MiXCR, one entry per CDR3 protein. Found here are some 130,000 distinct CDR3 sequences, 9.3% of them singletons; the top ten hold about 3.3%. Sequenced input: blood, either unsorted or a sorted T cell fraction (not recorded which). The receptors shown here come from a male donor with ankylosing spondylitis or in good health (not recorded which).

Ten or more counts support this clonotype. The J gene is TRBJ2-7, the V gene TRBV7-2; 7 bases fit TRBD1. CDR1 SGHTA and CDR2 FQGNSA come from the germline V gene. The CDR3 runs 14 residues. V shed 2 bases and J 4 bases; nucleotides not matched to a gene: 5. The CDR3 here is CASSLSDRDYEQYF. CDR3 nucleotide sequence: TGTGCCAGCAGCTTATCCGACAGGGATTACGAGCAGTACTTC.

This clonotype was counted ten times or more. V and J are TRBV5-1 and TRBJ2-7, with TRBD1 identical over 9 bases. Trimming removed 0 bases from V and 6 bases from J; junction bases left unmatched: 13. This CDR3 is built from 17 residues. The V gene's germline CDR1 is SGHRS and CDR2 YFSETQ. The CDR3 reads CASSLGGQGTFSREQYF. The DNA of the CDR3 is TGCGCCAGCAGCTTGGGGGGACAGGGCACCTTTTCCCGCGAGCAGTACTTC.

There are a few counts of this clonotype. The CDR3 loop is CASRPRGAWTGELFF. CDR3 coding DNA: TGTGCCAGCCGGCCTCGGGGGGCATGGACCGGGGAGCTGTTTTTT. The J gene is TRBJ2-2, the V gene TRBV2; the D gene is possibly TRBD2 (7 bases). The V and J ends lost 8 bases and 5 bases respectively, with 18 bases between them. The CDR3 is made up of 15 amino acids. CDR1 and CDR2 from the germline V gene are SNHLY and FYNNEI.

The CDR3 spells CSAIQGQGAEAFF. CDR3 DNA: TGCAGTGCTATACAAGGACAGGGAGCTGAAGCTTTCTTT. The chain is built from TRBV20-1 and TRBJ1-1; 8 nucleotides match TRBD1. The J segment lost 6 bases and the V segment lost 4 bases, leaving 7 bases of the junction unmatched. Per germline, CDR1 DFQATT and CDR2 SNEGSKA (reference sequence). The CDR3 extends over 13 amino acids.

V is TRBV13 and J is TRBJ2-1; D is undetermined. Trimming cost V 5 bases and J 8 bases, with 22 bases left between them. CDR1 is PRHDT and CDR2 is FYEKMQ in the germline V gene (reference sequence). This CDR3 has 16 amino acids. CDR3 sequence: CASSQGGSPDADEQFF. CDR3 bases: TGTGCCAGCAGCCAAGGTGGTAGCCCAGACGCAGATGAGCAGTTCTTC. The full variable domain, its missing parts supplied by reference TRBV13 and TRBJ2-1, is AAGVIQSPRHLIKEKRETATLKCYPIPRHDTVYWYQQGPGQDPQFLISFYEKMQSDKGSIPDRFSAQQFSDYHSELNMSSLELGDSALYFCASSQGGSPDADEQFFGPGTRLTVL.

There are many counts of this clonotype. V gene TRBV11-2 combines with J gene TRBJ2-1; D might be TRBD1 (5 bases). CDR3 size: 16 residues. Between the trimmed V and J ends, which lost 5 bases and 9 bases, there was a span of 23 bases. The germline V gene has CDR1 SGHAT and CDR2 FQNNGV. In DNA, the CDR3 is TGTGCCAGCAGCCAAGAGTCCGTGTTGGATCAGGGTGAGCAGTTCTTC. It specifies CASSQESVLDQGEQFF. Supplemented by reference TRBV11-2 and TRBJ2-1, the full variable domain reads EAGVAQSPRYKIIEKRQSVAFWCNPISGHATLYWYQQILGQGPKLLIQFQNNGVVDDSQLPKDRFSAERLKGVDSTLKIQPAKLEDSAVYLCASSQESVLDQGEQFFGPGTRLTVL.

The sample holds many counts of this clonotype. This chain connects TRBV7-9 to TRBJ2-7; D might be TRBD1 (6 bases). The CDR3 contains 15 residues. Germline-derived CDR1 and CDR2 are SEHNR and FQNEAQ (reference sequence). The V end lost 3 bases, the J end lost 3 bases, and 15 bases lay between the germline ends. This chain's CDR3 is CASSFQGMADYEQYF. The CDR3 DNA reads as TGTGCCAGCAGCTTTCAGGGGATGGCGGACTACGAGCAGTACTTC.

At least ten counts were recorded for this clonotype. The rearrangement links TRBV20-1 to TRBJ2-3; 9 nucleotides match TRBD2. This CDR3 comprises 15 residues. Losses at the gene ends were 0 bases for V and 5 bases for J; bases not matched to a gene: 6. The germline CDR1 and CDR2 sequences are DFQATT and SNEGSKA (reference sequence). CDR3 bases: TGCAGTGCTAGAGATCCAGCGGGAGGCTTAGATACGCAGTATTTT. Its translation: CSARDPAGGLDTQYF.

At least ten counts were recorded for this clonotype. The rearrangement links TRBV5-1 to TRBJ2-2; possibly TRBD1 for D (6 bases). CDR3 size: 15 residues. CDR1 and CDR2 (germline): SGHRS, YFSETQ. Deletions cut 1 base from V and 6 bases from J, with 13 bases between. As DNA, the CDR3 is TGCGCCAGCAGCTTGAGTGACAGGCGTTCCGGGGAGCTGTTTTTT. Its protein product is CASSLSDRRSGELFF.

The chain is built from TRBV5-1 and TRBJ1-6; D is possibly TRBD1 (6 bases). CDR1 is SGHRS, CDR2 YFSETQ, per germline. Trimming took 4 bases from V and 7 from J, leaving 12 bases between them. This CDR3 spans 14 amino acids. CDR3 amino acids: CASSQQGGNSPLHF. For the CDR3, the DNA is TGCGCCAGCAGCCAACAGGGAGGCAATTCACCCCTCCACTTT.